A selection of T cell receptor beta chains follows, all from one sample in a study of cytomegalovirus exposure and HLA in healthy donors. Libraries were prepared by immunoSEQ multiplex PCR; TCRdb keeps only in-frame clonotypes and omits some of them. The sample carries some 110,000 clones, roughly 80% recorded once. Sequenced material: PBMCs. These receptors were collected from a man aged 25 to 40 in good health and CMV-seronegative. Both conserved end residues are part of each CDR3. D genes are given only for firm matches. Rows may omit the clone size; those that give it use once, few, many or a size class.

d_call j_call clone_size v_call cdr3_nt cdr3_aa
- TRBJ2-5 - TRBV7-9 TGTGCCAGCAGCTTAGGCCCCGGGGGTAATAAGGAGACCCAGTACTTC CASSLGPGGNKETQYF
- TRBJ1-3 few TRBV6-1 TGTGCCAGCGAGACTGGTGGAAACACCATATATTTT CASETGGNTIYF
- TRBJ2-1 - TRBV6-5 TGTGCCAGCAGAGGCGGGGAGGAATTGAATGAGCAGTTCTTC CASRGGEELNEQFF
TRBD2 TRBJ2-5 - TRBV11-2 TGTGCCAGCAGCCCCCTCCCTAGCGGGGTAGAGACCCAGTACTTC CASSPLPSGVETQYF
- TRBJ1-2 - TRBV9 TGTGCCAGCAGCCCCGGTGGGGGGGGATCCTATGGCTACACCTTC CASSPGGGGSYGYTF
TRBD1 TRBJ1-4 - TRBV14 TGTGCCAGCAGCTTTACAGGGGCAACTAATGAAAAACTGTTTTTT CASSFTGATNEKLFF
- TRBJ2-7 - TRBV5-4 TGTGCCAGCAGCTTCGGGGGCTCCTACGAGCAGTACTTC CASSFGGSYEQYF
- TRBJ2-7 few TRBV11-3 TGTGCCAGCAGCCAGGGCTCCTACGAGCAGTACTTC CASSQGSYEQYF
- TRBJ2-7 few TRBV28 TGTGCCAGCAGTTTGGTGGGGGCCCTCTACGAGCAGTACTTC CASSLVGALYEQYF
- TRBJ1-1 - TRBV18 TGTGCCAGCTCACCTCAGGAACTGCAGGCCTGGAACACTGAAGCTTTCTTT CASSPQELQAWNTEAFF
- TRBJ1-6 few TRBV5-6 TGTGCCAGCAGCTTGGGGGCGCAGGGTAATTCACCCCTCCACTTT CASSLGAQGNSPLHF
- TRBJ1-1 - TRBV11-2 TGTGCCAGCAGCCGCGGGACCGCGAACACTGAAGCTTTCTTT CASSRGTANTEAFF
- TRBJ1-5 - TRBV7-2 TGTGCCAGCAGCCTCCGAGGAGGCAATCAGCCCCAGCATTTT CASSLRGGNQPQHF
TRBD2 TRBJ2-1 - TRBV6-1 TGTGCCAGCAAAGCGGGGGGGCATTCCTACAATGAGCAGTTCTTC CASKAGGHSYNEQFF
- TRBJ2-2 - TRBV28 TGTGCCAGTACTTCCGGGACACTGAACACCGGGGAGCTGTTTTTT CASTSGTLNTGELFF
- TRBJ2-7 once TRBV5-4 TGTGCCAGCAGCTTACACCCACGGGGGTCCGACGAGCAGTACTTC CASSLHPRGSDEQYF
- TRBJ2-3 few TRBV6-5 TGTGCCAGCACCCCCCGGGCGGGGGATACGCAGTATTTT CASTPRAGDTQYF
- TRBJ2-5 - TRBV11-2 TGTGCCAGCAGTTTAGGTGACAGGCTGCAAGAGACCCAGTACTTC CASSLGDRLQETQYF
TRBD1 TRBJ2-7 - TRBV6-6 TGTGCCAGCAGTTACACAACGACAGGGCACGAGCAGTACTTC CASSYTTTGHEQYF
TRBD1 TRBJ1-5 - TRBV30 TGTGCCTGGAGTGGGGGACAGGGGGCGAATAGCAATCAGCCCCAGCATTTT CAWSGGQGANSNQPQHF
TRBD2 TRBJ2-2 once TRBV5-1 TGCGCCAGCAGCTTGGTTGATAGCGGGGGGGCCTCCGGGGAGCTGTTTTTT CASSLVDSGGASGELFF
- TRBJ1-2 once TRBV30 TGTGCCTGGAGTCTACAGGGTATCGCCGAGTATGGCTACACCTTC CAWSLQGIAEYGYTF
TRBD1 TRBJ2-1 - TRBV5-5 TGTGCCAGCAGCCTGGTCCCGACAGGGGCTAGCAATGAGCAGTTCTTC CASSLVPTGASNEQFF
- TRBJ2-2 - TRBV27 TGTGCCAGCAGTCTTTTACAGGGTTACACCGGGGAGCTGTTTTTT CASSLLQGYTGELFF
- TRBJ2-3 - TRBV12-2 TGTGCAAGTCGCTTAGCTGTCGGAGGGGGCGGAGATACGCAGTATTTT CASRLAVGGGGDTQYF
TRBD2 TRBJ2-1 - TRBV5-1 TGCGCCAGCAGCGGGGCGGGGGGGCCGAAAAATGAGCAGTTCTTC CASSGAGGPKNEQFF